This TCR beta chain was recorded in a study of shared clonotypes between healthy human individuals. Libraries were prepared by immunoSEQ multiplex PCR; TCRdb keeps only in-frame clonotypes and omits some of them. Of 450,000 to 500,000 clones detected, around 73% appear once; the ten largest clones hold about 12%. Donors were healthy HIV-negative adults without recently reported acute infections or vaccinations. Only a few counts were recorded for this clone. The specimen sequenced was PBMCs. This sequence was found in a woman in her 40s in good health. Some clones in this sample may be carry-over from other donors' samples.

The CDR3 bases are TGTGCCAGCAGTGAAACGGTGGCTGAAGCTTTCTTT. It codes for CASSETVAEAFF. The chain links TRBV6-1 to TRBJ1-1; unclear D gene. In germline, CDR1 is MNHNS, CDR2 SASEGT. Between the trimmed V and J ends, which lost 2 bases and 6 bases, there was a span of 7 bases. The CDR3 contains 12 residues.